A few counts support the clone carrying this TCR beta chain. Its antigen is currently unknown. Scientists isolated CD4+ T cells after a roughly 9-day culture period ended. Produced via immunoSEQ multiplex PCR; TCRdb's table is partial and in-frame only. This sample yields 45,000 to 75,000 clones, of which over 65% are seen a single time; around 3.3% belongs to the top ten. Trimming removed 5 bases from V and 1 base from J, with 6 bases in between. Looked up from germline, CDR1 is SGHTA and CDR2 is FQGTGA. The CDR3 spans 13 residues. This sample was included in a study of vaccination effects on CD4 cells after COVID-19. The study, taken as a whole, reports: There was marked clonal contraction among infection- and vaccine-induced clones late after vaccination.

V is TRBV7-3 and J is TRBJ1-5; weak D call: TRBD1 (5 bases). This receptor was taken from a human donor who received a COVID-19 vaccine. The specimen comprised CD4+ T cells from PBMCs cultured without peptide, sampled before COVID-19 vaccination. The CDR3 reads CASSKGSNQPQHF. CDR3 bases: TGTGCCAGCAGCAAGGGGAGCAATCAGCCCCAGCATTTT.